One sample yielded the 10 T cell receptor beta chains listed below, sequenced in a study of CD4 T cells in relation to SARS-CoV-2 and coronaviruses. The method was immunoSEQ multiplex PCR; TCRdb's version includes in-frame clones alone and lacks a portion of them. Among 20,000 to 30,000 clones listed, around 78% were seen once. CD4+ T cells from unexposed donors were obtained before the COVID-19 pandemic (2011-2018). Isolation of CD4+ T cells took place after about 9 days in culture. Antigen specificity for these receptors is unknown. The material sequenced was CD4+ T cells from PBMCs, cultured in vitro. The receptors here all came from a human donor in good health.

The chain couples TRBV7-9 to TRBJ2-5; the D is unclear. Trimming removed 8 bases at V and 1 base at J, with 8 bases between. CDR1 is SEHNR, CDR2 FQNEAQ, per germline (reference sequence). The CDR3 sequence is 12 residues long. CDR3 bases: TGTGCCAGCGGTGTTGTCCAAGAGACCCAGTACTTC. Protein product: CASGVVQETQYF.

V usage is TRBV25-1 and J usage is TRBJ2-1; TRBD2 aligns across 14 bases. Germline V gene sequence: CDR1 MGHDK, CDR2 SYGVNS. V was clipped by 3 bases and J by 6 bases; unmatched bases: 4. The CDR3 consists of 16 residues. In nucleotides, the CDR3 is TGTGCCAGCAGTGAGGGACTAGCGGGAGCAATCAATGAGCAGTTCTTC. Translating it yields CASSEGLAGAINEQFF.

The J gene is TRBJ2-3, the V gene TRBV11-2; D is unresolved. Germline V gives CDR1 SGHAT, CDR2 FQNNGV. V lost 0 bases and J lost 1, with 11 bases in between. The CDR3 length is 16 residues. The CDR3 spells CASSLDFQPGTDTQYF. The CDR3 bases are TGTGCCAGCAGCTTAGATTTCCAGCCAGGCACAGATACGCAGTATTTT.

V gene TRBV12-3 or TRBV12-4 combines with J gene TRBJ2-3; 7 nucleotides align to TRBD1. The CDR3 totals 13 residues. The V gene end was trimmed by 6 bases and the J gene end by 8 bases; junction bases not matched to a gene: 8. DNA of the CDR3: TGTGCCAGCAGCTGGAACCGGGACAGTACGCAGTATTTT. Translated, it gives CASSWNRDSTQYF.

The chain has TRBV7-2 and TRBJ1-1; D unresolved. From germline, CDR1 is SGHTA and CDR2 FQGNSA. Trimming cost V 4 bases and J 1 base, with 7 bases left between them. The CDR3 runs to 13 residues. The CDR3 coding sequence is TGTGCCAGCAGCTCAGGTCCGAACACTGAAGCTTTCTTT. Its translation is CASSSGPNTEAFF. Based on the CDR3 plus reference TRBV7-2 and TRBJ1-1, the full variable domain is GAGVSQSPSNKVTEKGKDVELRCDPISGHTALYWYRQSLGQGLEFLIYFQGNSAPDKSGLPSDRFSAERTGGSVSTLTIQRTQQEDSAVYLCASSSGPNTEAFFGQGTRLTVV.

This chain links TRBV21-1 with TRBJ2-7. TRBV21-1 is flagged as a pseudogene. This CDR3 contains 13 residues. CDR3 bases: TGTGCCAGCAGCAAAGAGGTGTCTTACGAGCAGTACTTC. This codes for CASSKEVSYEQYF.

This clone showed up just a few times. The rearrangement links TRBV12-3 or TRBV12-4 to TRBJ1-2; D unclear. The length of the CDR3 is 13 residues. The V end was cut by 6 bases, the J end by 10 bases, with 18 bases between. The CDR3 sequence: CASRQTVWGDYTF. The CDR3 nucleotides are TGTGCCAGCAGGCAGACGGTCTGGGGAGACTACACCTTC.

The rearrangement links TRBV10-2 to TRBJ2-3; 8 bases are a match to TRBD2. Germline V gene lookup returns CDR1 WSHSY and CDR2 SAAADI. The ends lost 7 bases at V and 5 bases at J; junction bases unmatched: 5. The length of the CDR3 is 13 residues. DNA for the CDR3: TGCGCCAGCACAACGGGGGGGTTAGATACGCAGTATTTT. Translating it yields CASTTGGLDTQYF.

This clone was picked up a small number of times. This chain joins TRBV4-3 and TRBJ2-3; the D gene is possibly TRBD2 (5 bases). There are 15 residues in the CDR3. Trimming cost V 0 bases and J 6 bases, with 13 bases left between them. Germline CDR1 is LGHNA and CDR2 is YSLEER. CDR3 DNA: TGCGCCAGCAGCCAAGATTCCGCGGGTCATGATACGCAGTATTTT. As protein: CASSQDSAGHDTQYF.

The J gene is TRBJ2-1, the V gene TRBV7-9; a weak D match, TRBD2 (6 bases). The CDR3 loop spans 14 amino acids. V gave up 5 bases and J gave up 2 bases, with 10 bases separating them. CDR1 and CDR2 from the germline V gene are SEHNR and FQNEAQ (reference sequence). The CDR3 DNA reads TGTGCCAGCAGCCTTAGCGGTCCCTACAATGAGCAGTTCTTC. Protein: CASSLSGPYNEQFF.